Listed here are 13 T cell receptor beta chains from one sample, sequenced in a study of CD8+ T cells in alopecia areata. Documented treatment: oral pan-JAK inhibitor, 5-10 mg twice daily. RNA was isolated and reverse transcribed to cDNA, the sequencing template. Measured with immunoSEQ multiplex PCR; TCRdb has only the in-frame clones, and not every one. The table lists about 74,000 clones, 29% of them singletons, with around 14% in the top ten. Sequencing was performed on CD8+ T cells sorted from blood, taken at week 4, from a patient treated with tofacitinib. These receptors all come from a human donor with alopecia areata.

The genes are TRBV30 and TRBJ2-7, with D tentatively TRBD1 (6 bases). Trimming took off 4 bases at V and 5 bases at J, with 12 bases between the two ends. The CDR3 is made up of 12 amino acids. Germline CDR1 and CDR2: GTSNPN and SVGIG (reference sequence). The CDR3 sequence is CAWTIGGDEQYF. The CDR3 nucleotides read TGTGCCTGGACCATTGGGGGCGACGAGCAGTACTTC.

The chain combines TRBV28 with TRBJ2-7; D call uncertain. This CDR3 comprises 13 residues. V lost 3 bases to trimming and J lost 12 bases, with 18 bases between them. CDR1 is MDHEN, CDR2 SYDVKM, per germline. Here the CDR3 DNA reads TGTGCCAGCAGTTTTCGGTCCCTGTTCGAGGTGTACTTC. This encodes CASSFRSLFEVYF.

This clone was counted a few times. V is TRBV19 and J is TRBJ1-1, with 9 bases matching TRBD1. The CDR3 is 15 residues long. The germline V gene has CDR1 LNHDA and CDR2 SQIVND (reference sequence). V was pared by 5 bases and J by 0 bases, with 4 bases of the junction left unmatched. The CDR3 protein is CASSPTGGMNTEAFF. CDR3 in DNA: TGTGCCAGTAGTCCTACAGGGGGCATGAACACTGAAGCTTTCTTT.

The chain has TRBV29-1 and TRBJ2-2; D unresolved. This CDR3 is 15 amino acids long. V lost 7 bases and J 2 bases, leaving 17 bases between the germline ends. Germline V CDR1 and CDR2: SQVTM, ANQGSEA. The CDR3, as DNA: TGCAGCGCTTCCGACCCCCTCGGAAACACCGGGGAGCTGTTTTTT. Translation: CSASDPLGNTGELFF.

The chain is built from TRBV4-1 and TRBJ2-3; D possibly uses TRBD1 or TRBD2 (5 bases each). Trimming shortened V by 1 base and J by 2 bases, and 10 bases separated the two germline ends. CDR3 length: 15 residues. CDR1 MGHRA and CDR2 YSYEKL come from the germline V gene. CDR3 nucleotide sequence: TGCGCCAGCAGCCAAGGTCCGGGACCCACAGATACGCAGTATTTT. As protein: CASSQGPGPTDTQYF.

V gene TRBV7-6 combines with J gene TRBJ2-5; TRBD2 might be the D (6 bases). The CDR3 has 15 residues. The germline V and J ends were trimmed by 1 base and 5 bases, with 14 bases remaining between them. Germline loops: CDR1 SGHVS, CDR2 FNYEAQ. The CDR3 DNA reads TGTGCCAGCAGCTTAGAATGGGGGGACCGGGAGACCCAGTACTTC. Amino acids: CASSLEWGDRETQYF.

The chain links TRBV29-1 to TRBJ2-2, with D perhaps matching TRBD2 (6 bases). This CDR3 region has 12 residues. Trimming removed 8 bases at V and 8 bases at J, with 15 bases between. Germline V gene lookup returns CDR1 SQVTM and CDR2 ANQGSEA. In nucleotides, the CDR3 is TGCAGCCTCCGAACTAGCAGTGGGGAGCTGTTTTTT. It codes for CSLRTSSGELFF.

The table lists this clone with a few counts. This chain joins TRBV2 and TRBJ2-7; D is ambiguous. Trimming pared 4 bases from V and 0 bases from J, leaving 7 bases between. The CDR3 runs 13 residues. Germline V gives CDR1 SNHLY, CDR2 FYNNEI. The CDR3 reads CASSGSISYEQYF. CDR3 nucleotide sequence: TGTGCCAGCAGTGGGTCGATCTCCTACGAGCAGTACTTC. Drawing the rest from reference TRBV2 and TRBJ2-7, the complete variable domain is EPEVTQTPSHQVTQMGQEVILRCVPISNHLYFYWYRQILGQKVEFLVSFYNNEISEKSEIFDDQFSVERPDGSNFTLKIRSTKLEDSAMYFCASSGSISYEQYFGPGTRLTVT.

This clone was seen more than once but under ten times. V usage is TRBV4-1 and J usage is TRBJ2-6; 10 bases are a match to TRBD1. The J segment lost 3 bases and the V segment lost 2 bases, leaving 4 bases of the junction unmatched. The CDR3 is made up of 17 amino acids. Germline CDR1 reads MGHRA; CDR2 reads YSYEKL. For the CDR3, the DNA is TGCGCCAGCAGCCAATCGGGACAGGGGCTTGGGGCCAACGTCCTGACTTTC. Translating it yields CASSQSGQGLGANVLTF.

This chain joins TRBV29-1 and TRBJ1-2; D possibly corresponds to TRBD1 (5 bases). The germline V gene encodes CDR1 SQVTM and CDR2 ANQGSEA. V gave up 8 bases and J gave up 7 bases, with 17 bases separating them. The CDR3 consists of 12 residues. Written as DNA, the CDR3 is TGCAGCACCGTTGGAACAACAGGTGGCTACACCTTC. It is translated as CSTVGTTGGYTF.

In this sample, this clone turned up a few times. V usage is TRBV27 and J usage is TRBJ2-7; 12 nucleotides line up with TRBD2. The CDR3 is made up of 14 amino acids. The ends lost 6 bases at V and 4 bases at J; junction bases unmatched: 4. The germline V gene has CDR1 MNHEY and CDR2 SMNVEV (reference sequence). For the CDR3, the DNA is TGTGCCAGCAGCTCTAGCGGGAGGGGGTACGAGCAGTACTTC. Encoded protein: CASSSSGRGYEQYF.

The CDR3 coding sequence is TGCGCCAGCAGCTTGGCGTTAACAGGGAGGCACGAGCAGTACTTC. Translation: CASSLALTGRHEQYF. This rearrangement joins TRBV5-1 to TRBJ2-7; D possibly uses TRBD1 or TRBD2 (6 bases each). The V gene's germline CDR1 is SGHRS and CDR2 YFSETQ. The CDR3 extends over 15 amino acids. Trimming stripped 0 bases from V and 5 bases from J, with 15 bases between.

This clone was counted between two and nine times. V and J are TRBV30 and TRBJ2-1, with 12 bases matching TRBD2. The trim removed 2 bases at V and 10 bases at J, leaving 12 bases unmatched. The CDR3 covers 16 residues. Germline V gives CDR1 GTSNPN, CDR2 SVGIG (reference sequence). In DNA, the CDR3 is TGTGCCTGGAGTACCCTAGCGGGAGGGCCCTTGGGGGAGCAGTTCTTC. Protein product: CAWSTLAGGPLGEQFF.